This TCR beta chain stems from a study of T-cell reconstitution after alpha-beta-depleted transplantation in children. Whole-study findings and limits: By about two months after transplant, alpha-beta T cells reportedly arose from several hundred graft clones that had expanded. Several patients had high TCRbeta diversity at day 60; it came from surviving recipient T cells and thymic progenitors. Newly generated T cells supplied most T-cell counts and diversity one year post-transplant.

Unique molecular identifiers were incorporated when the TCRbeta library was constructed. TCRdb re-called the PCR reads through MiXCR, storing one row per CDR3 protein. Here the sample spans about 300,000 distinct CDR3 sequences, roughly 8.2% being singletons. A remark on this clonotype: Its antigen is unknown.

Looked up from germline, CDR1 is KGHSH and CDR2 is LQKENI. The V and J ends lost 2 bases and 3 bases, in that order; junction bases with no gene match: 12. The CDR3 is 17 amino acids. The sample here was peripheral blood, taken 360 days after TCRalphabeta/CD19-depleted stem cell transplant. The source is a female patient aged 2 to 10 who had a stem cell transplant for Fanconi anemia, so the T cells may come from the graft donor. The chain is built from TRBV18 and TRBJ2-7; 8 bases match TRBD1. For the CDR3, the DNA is TGTGCCAGCTCACCATCCCTCAGAAGGACAGGGATCTACGAGCAGTACTTC. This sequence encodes CASSPSLRRTGIYEQYF.